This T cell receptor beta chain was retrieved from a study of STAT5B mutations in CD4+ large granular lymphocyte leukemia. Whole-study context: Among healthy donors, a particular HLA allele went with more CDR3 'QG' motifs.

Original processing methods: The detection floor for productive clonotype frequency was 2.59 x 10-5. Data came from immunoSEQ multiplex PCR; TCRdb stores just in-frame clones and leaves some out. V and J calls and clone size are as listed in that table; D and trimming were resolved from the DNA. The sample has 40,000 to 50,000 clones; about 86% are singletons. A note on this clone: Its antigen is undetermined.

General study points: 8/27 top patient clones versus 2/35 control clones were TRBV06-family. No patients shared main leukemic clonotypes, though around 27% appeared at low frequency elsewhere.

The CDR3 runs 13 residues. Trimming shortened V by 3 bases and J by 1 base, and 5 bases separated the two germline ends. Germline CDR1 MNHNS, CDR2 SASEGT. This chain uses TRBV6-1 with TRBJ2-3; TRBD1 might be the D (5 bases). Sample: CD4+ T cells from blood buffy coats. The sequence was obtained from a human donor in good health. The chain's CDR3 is CASSDRGTDTQYF. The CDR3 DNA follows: TGTGCCAGCAGTGACAGGGGCACAGATACGCAGTATTTT.